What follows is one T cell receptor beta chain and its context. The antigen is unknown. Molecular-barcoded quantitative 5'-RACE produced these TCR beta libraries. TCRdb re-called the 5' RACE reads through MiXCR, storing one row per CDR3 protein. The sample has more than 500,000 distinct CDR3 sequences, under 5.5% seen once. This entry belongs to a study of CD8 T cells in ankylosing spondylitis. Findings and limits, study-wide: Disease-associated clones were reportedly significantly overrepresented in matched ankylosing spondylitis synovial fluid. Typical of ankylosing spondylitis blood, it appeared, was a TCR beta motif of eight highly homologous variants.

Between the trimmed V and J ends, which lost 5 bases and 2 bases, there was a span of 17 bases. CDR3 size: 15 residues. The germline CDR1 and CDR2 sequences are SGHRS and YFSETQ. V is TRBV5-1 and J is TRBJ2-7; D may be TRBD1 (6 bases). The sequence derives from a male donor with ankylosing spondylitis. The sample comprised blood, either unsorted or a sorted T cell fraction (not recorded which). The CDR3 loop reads CASRGAGSETYEQYF. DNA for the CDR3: TGCGCCAGCAGGGGGGCAGGGTCGGAGACCTACGAGCAGTACTTC.